One sample yielded the 7 T cell receptor beta chains listed below, sequenced in a study of cytomegalovirus exposure and HLA in healthy donors. The PCR employed 60 Vbeta primers together with 13 Jbeta primers. The table came from immunoSEQ multiplex PCR; TCRdb's copy has only in-frame clones and leaves some out. The sample records 90,000 to 140,000 clones, 69% being singletons. Specimen: PBMCs. The receptor source for this set is a man aged 25-40 years in good health and CMV-seronegative.

This clone occurred a few times. The J gene is TRBJ1-2, the V gene TRBV9; TRBD1 agrees at 7 bases. CDR3 length: 16 residues. V lost 1 base, J lost 4 bases, and 10 bases stayed unmatched. Germline V gives CDR1 SGDLS, CDR2 YYNGEE. The CDR3 DNA is TGTGCCAGCAGCGTATCGACAGGGACCCTCGTCTATGGCTACACCTTC. It translates to CASSVSTGTLVYGYTF.

The V and J genes are TRBV4-2 and TRBJ2-3; D not resolved. The CDR3 is 12 amino acids. The germline gives CDR1 LGHNA, CDR2 YNFKEQ. The V and J ends lost 0 bases and 8 bases respectively, with 6 bases between them. The CDR3 region is CASSQERSTQYF. The CDR3 DNA sequence: TGTGCCAGCAGCCAAGAAAGGAGTACGCAGTATTTT.

This clone was seen only a few times. J is TRBJ1-4 and V is TRBV9; D remains unclear. The CDR3 consists of 14 residues. Per germline, CDR1 SGDLS and CDR2 YYNGEE. Trimming cost V 3 bases and J 0 bases, with 6 bases left between them. DNA of the CDR3: TGTGCCAGCAGCGCTCACTCAACTAATGAAAAACTGTTTTTT. It translates to CASSAHSTNEKLFF.

The CDR3 DNA sequence: TGTGCCAGTAGTATGTCTGCGAGTAGCACAGATACGCAGTATTTT. Protein: CASSMSASSTDTQYF. The gene calls are TRBV19 and TRBJ2-3; D gene unclear. The CDR3 runs to 15 residues. Germline V lookup: CDR1 LNHDA, CDR2 SQIVND (reference sequence). V lost 3 bases and J lost 0, with 10 bases in between.

The CDR3 DNA reads as TGCGCCAGCAGCCCGGACCCGGGACTAGCTTCCTACAATGAGCAGTTCTTC. It codes for CASSPDPGLASYNEQFF. The chain combines TRBV5-1 with TRBJ2-1, with TRBD2 matching 9 bases. This CDR3 contains 17 residues. Germline V CDR1 and CDR2: SGHRS, YFSETQ. Losses at the gene ends were 4 bases for V and 1 base for J; bases not matched to a gene: 9.

The V call is TRBV2, the J call TRBJ1-1; perhaps TRBD1 as D (5 bases). Trimming took 6 bases from V and 2 from J, leaving 10 bases between them. From germline, CDR1 is SNHLY and CDR2 FYNNEI. The CDR3 contains 13 residues. In nucleotides, the CDR3 is TGTGCCAGCAGGATAGACAGTAACACTGAAGCTTTCTTT. Translated: CASRIDSNTEAFF.

In its sample, this clone was seen a few times. The chain carries TRBV5-4 and TRBJ2-7; D is perhaps TRBD2 (6 bases). The CDR3 has 14 residues. Germline V gives CDR1 SGHNT, CDR2 YYREEE (reference sequence). The ends were cut back, 4 bases at V and 0 bases at J, with 11 bases in the middle. The CDR3 here is CASSPVADSYEQYF. CDR3 bases: TGTGCCAGCAGCCCGGTAGCGGACTCCTACGAGCAGTACTTC. The full variable domain, in which reference TRBV5-4 and TRBJ2-7 provide the parts outside the CDR3, is ETGVTQSPTHLIKTRGQQVTLRCSSQSGHNTVSWYQQALGQGPQFIFQYYREEENGRGNFPPRFSGLQFPNYSSELNVNALELDDSALYLCASSPVADSYEQYFGPGTRLTVT.